A single sample gave rise to the 11 T cell receptor beta chains below, sequenced in a study of shared clonotypes between healthy human individuals. TCRdb keeps only in-frame clones here, not all; method: immunoSEQ multiplex PCR. The sample lists roughly 330,000 clones, about 74% occurring once. Sequenced: memory CD4+ T cells sorted from blood. The subset denotes: CD45RA-negative fraction. The origin of the receptors is a man aged 25 to 45 in good health.

J is TRBJ1-1 and V is TRBV6-1; no firm D call. Looked up from germline, CDR1 is MNHNS and CDR2 is SASEGT. The CDR3 has 14 residues. The V gene lost 7 bases and the J gene lost 5 bases, with 17 bases spanning the gap. The CDR3 DNA reads TGTGCCAGCACTGCCATTAGGCTGGAGACTGAAGCTTTCTTT. Translation gives CASTAIRLETEAFF.

V is TRBV28 and J is TRBJ1-1; no firm D call. Germline-derived CDR1 and CDR2 are MDHEN and SYDVKM. The germline V and J ends were trimmed by 6 bases and 11 bases, with 19 bases remaining between them. This CDR3 spans 13 amino acids. This CDR3 is CASSSLSISGAFF. The CDR3 coding sequence is TGTGCCAGCAGCTCCTTGAGCATCAGCGGGGCTTTCTTT.

The J gene is TRBJ2-1, the V gene TRBV27, with a weak D call TRBD2 (6 bases). Germline loops: CDR1 MNHEY, CDR2 SMNVEV (reference sequence). The V and J ends lost 6 bases and 3 bases respectively, with 24 bases between them. This CDR3 has 18 residues. The CDR3 is CASRTTSAPFGRYNEQFF. In DNA form, the CDR3 reads TGTGCCAGCAGGACGACTAGTGCCCCCTTTGGACGCTACAATGAGCAGTTCTTC.

The chain couples TRBV19 to TRBJ1-1, with a weak D call TRBD1 (5 bases). Trimming left V 9 bases short and J 3 bases short, with 17 bases between. CDR1 and CDR2 (germline): LNHDA, SQIVND (reference sequence). CDR3 length: 14 residues. CDR3 loop: CASGGGGVYTEAFF. The CDR3 bases are TGTGCCAGCGGCGGAGGAGGGGTTTACACTGAAGCTTTCTTT.

The chain combines TRBV28 with TRBJ2-7, with D possibly being TRBD1 (5 bases). Germline lookup yields CDR1 MDHEN and CDR2 SYDVKM. There are 13 residues in the CDR3. Trimming shortened V by 3 bases and J by 5 bases, and 11 bases separated the two germline ends. The CDR3 nucleotides read TGTGCCAGCAGTTTTGACAGTCTAGACGAGCAGTACTTC. It encodes CASSFDSLDEQYF.

The J gene is TRBJ2-7, the V gene TRBV10-1, with 9 bases aligning to TRBD1. CDR1 and CDR2 (germline): WNHNN, SYGVQD (reference sequence). This CDR3 contains 15 residues. V was pared by 5 bases and J by 3 bases, with 8 bases of the junction left unmatched. The CDR3 nucleotides read TGCGCCAGCAGTAAAACGGGACAGGGATACTACGAGCAGTACTTC. Translating it yields CASSKTGQGYYEQYF.

The rearrangement links TRBV19 to TRBJ2-7; TRBD2 might be the D (6 bases). The length of the CDR3 is 15 residues. The V gene lost 1 base and the J gene lost 1 base, with 11 bases spanning the gap. Germline CDR1 LNHDA, CDR2 SQIVND (reference sequence). CDR3 DNA sequence: TGTGCCAGTAGTATAGGTGGGAGGTCTTCCTACGAGCAGTACTTC. It codes for CASSIGGRSSYEQYF. The full variable domain, completed using reference TRBV19 and TRBJ2-7, is DGGITQSPKYLFRKEGQNVTLSCEQNLNHDAMYWYRQDPGQGLRLIYYSQIVNDFQKGDIAEGYSVSREKKESFPLTVTSAQKNPTAFYLCASSIGGRSSYEQYFGPGTRLTVT.

This clone was seen ten or more times. J is TRBJ2-1 and V is TRBV2, with a tentative D call TRBD1 (5 bases). Germline lookup yields CDR1 SNHLY and CDR2 FYNNEI. This CDR3 has 14 amino acids. Trimming removed 4 bases at V and 5 bases at J, with 12 bases between. CDR3: CASSVGHRNNEQFF. Here the CDR3 DNA reads TGTGCCAGCAGTGTTGGACACAGGAACAATGAGCAGTTCTTC. The full variable domain, in which reference TRBV2 and TRBJ2-1 provide the parts outside the CDR3, is EPEVTQTPSHQVTQMGQEVILRCVPISNHLYFYWYRQILGQKVEFLVSFYNNEISEKSEIFDDQFSVERPDGSNFTLKIRSTKLEDSAMYFCASSVGHRNNEQFFGPGTRLTVL.

This clone was counted a single time. The J gene is TRBJ1-1, the V gene TRBV11-3; the match to TRBD1 covers 8 bases. Germline assignment: CDR1 SGHNT and CDR2 YENEEA. Trimming cost V 5 bases and J 2 bases; bases outside gene matches: 7. The CDR3 is 15 amino acids. The CDR3 here is CASSLGQGLNTEAFF. The CDR3 DNA follows: TGTGCCAGCAGCCTAGGACAGGGTCTTAACACTGAAGCTTTCTTT.

This clone was seen once. The chain links TRBV5-5 to TRBJ2-1; a possible D gene is TRBD2 (5 bases). Germline V gives CDR1 SGHKS, CDR2 YYEKEE (reference sequence). This CDR3 region has 14 residues. V shed 6 bases and J shed 8 bases, with 18 bases lying between them. This chain's CDR3 is CASTVGWRSDEQFF. DNA of the CDR3: TGTGCCAGCACCGTCGGGTGGAGGTCAGATGAGCAGTTCTTC.

J is TRBJ2-7 and V is TRBV6-5; D may be TRBD1 (6 bases). CDR3 length: 13 residues. Per the germline V gene, CDR1 is MNHEY and CDR2 is SVGAGI. V was cut by 4 bases and J by 5 bases, with 12 bases left in between. In DNA, the CDR3 is TGTGCCAGCAGTTTAAGAGGGGGACACGAGCAGTACTTC. It codes for CASSLRGGHEQYF.